Below are 32 T cell receptor beta chains sequenced from a single sample in a study of T cell repertoires in cytomegalovirus infection. TCRdb reprocessed the reads with MiXCR, giving one entry per CDR3 protein. This table has about 310,000 distinct CDR3 sequences, roughly 15% appearing once. The sample taken for sequencing was PBMCs. These receptors all come from a human donor in good health (CMV status not recorded). Some clones in this sample may be carry-over from other donors' samples.

There are a few counts of this clonotype. The rearrangement links TRBV2 to TRBJ2-7, with D possibly being TRBD2 (6 bases). V lost 8 bases and J lost 1, with 15 bases in between. Looked up from germline, CDR1 is SNHLY and CDR2 is FYNNEI. The CDR3 loop spans 14 amino acids. The CDR3: CASGWVGGSYEQYF. CDR3 nucleotide sequence: TGTGCCAGCGGCTGGGTCGGGGGATCCTACGAGCAGTACTTC. The whole variable domain, remainder taken from reference TRBV2 and TRBJ2-7, is EPEVTQTPSHQVTQMGQEVILRCVPISNHLYFYWYRQILGQKVEFLVSFYNNEISEKSEIFDDQFSVERPDGSNFTLKIRSTKLEDSAMYFCASGWVGGSYEQYFGPGTRLTVT.

The sample holds a few counts of this clonotype. The chain recombines TRBV28 with TRBJ1-1; no reliable D call. The germline V gene encodes CDR1 MDHEN and CDR2 SYDVKM. V shed 6 bases and J shed 3 bases, with 8 bases lying between them. This CDR3 contains 12 residues. The CDR3 DNA follows: TGTGCCAGCAGCCATCAGGACACTGAAGCTTTCTTT. Encoded protein: CASSHQDTEAFF.

The chain recombines TRBV5-1 with TRBJ1-3; D gene ambiguous. The germline V gene encodes CDR1 SGHRS and CDR2 YFSETQ. The CDR3 is made up of 13 amino acids. Between the trimmed V and J ends, which lost 6 bases and 0 bases, there was a span of 7 bases. This chain's CDR3 is CASMEDSGNTIYF. The CDR3 nucleotides are TGCGCCAGCATGGAGGACTCTGGAAACACCATATATTTT.

Concerning this clonotype itself: Because it lacks the conserved phenylalanine or tryptophan at the end, this CDR3 is likely a read error. The chain is built from TRBV20-1 and TRBJ1-2, with TRBD1 matching 7 bases. With V trimmed by 3 bases and J by 4 bases, 5 bases remained unmatched. Germline V gene data show CDR1 as DFQATT and CDR2 as SNEGSKA (reference sequence). The CDR3 extends over 13 amino acids. The CDR3 DNA is TGCAGTGCTAGCAAGGGACAGTCCTATGGCTACACCTAC. Translating gives CSASKGQSYGYTY.

The table lists this clonotype with many counts. The genes are TRBV7-2 and TRBJ2-7; no clear D. The germline V gene encodes CDR1 SGHTA and CDR2 FQGNSA. This CDR3 comprises 15 residues. Trimming removed 0 bases at V and 2 bases at J, with 11 bases between. The CDR3, as DNA: TGTGCCAGCAGCTTAGCGCTTGTCCTAGCCTACGAGCAGTACTTC. It translates to CASSLALVLAYEQYF.

This clonotype was counted between two and nine times. V gene TRBV6-6 combines with J gene TRBJ2-3; 9 bases fit TRBD1. CDR1 is MNHNY, CDR2 SVGAGI, per germline (reference sequence). The CDR3 totals 15 residues. J lost 0 bases, V lost 5 bases, and 3 bases had no gene match. In DNA form, the CDR3 reads TGTGCCAGCAGTACCGGACAGGGGAGCACAGATACGCAGTATTTT. It encodes CASSTGQGSTDTQYF.

In its sample, this clonotype was seen a few times. This chain uses TRBV15 with TRBJ1-4; 7 bases are shared with TRBD1. Looked up from germline, CDR1 is LNHNV and CDR2 is YYDKDF (reference sequence). With V trimmed by 0 bases and J by 4 bases, 8 bases remained unmatched. This CDR3 contains 17 residues. The CDR3 nucleotides are TGTGCCACCAGCAGAGACGGACTCCGGGACAGTAATGAAAAACTGTTTTTT. It translates to CATSRDGLRDSNEKLFF. The full variable domain, completed using reference TRBV15 and TRBJ1-4, is DAMVIQNPRYQVTQFGKPVTLSCSQTLNHNVMYWYQQKSSQAPKLLFHYYDKDFNNEADTPDNFQSRRPNTSFCFLDIRSPGLGDTAMYLCATSRDGLRDSNEKLFFGSGTQLSVL.

The V call is TRBV20-1, the J call TRBJ2-5; D tentatively fits TRBD1 or TRBD2 (5 bases each). The length of the CDR3 is 12 residues. V was trimmed by 5 bases and J by 1 base, leaving 8 bases between them. The germline V gene encodes CDR1 DFQATT and CDR2 SNEGSKA (reference sequence). The CDR3 loop is CSAPGTQETQYF. The CDR3 region has the DNA TGCAGTGCTCCCGGGACCCAAGAGACCCAGTACTTC.

This clonotype was counted a few times. The genes are TRBV5-1 and TRBJ2-3; TRBD2 aligns across 8 bases. Germline CDR1 reads SGHRS; CDR2 reads YFSETQ. This CDR3 comprises 17 residues. After removal of 2 bases from V and 4 bases from J, the junction contained 12 bases not matched to a gene. The CDR3 sequence is CASSLGAGGTVPDTQYF. The CDR3 nucleotides read TGCGCCAGCAGCTTAGGTGCGGGGGGAACAGTTCCAGATACGCAGTATTTT.

There are many counts of this clonotype. The chain recombines TRBV6-5 with TRBJ1-1; TRBD1 is a possible D gene (6 bases). Trimming shortened V by 0 bases and J by 3 bases, and 8 bases separated the two germline ends. The CDR3 sequence is 14 residues long. Germline V gives CDR1 MNHEY, CDR2 SVGAGI. The CDR3 sequence is CASSYSGGYTEAFF. The CDR3 coding sequence is TGTGCCAGCAGTTACTCCGGGGGCTACACTGAAGCTTTCTTT.

This clonotype was detected only a few times. The J gene is TRBJ2-5, the V gene TRBV23-1; D assignment may be TRBD1 or TRBD2 (5 bases each). TRBV23-1 is classed as an ORF, of uncertain function. V lost 8 bases and J lost 4, with 11 bases in between. The CDR3 runs to 12 residues. CDR3: CASPGLGETQYF. CDR3 DNA: TGCGCCAGCCCGGGGCTTGGAGAGACCCAGTACTTC.

The J gene is TRBJ1-6, the V gene TRBV20-1; 7 bases line up with TRBD1. The germline gives CDR1 DFQATT, CDR2 SNEGSKA (reference sequence). The junction had 8 bases not matched to a gene; V was cut back by 5 bases and J by 7 bases. The CDR3 length is 14 residues. The CDR3 region has the DNA TGCAGTGCTCTTAAAGGGGGCGGCAATTCACCCCTCCACTTT. It is translated as CSALKGGGNSPLHF.

The V gene is TRBV5-6, the J gene TRBJ2-7; D possibly corresponds to TRBD1 (8 bases). Between the trimmed V and J ends, which lost 3 bases and 0 bases, there was a span of 16 bases. This CDR3 comprises 16 residues. Germline loops: CDR1 SGHDT, CDR2 YYEEEE. The CDR3 nucleotides are TGTGCCAGCAGCTGGGAGGGGACAGGCGCCTCCTACGAGCAGTACTTC. It encodes CASSWEGTGASYEQYF.

The chain joins TRBV14 to TRBJ1-1; 9 nucleotides match TRBD1. Unmatched junction bases numbered 4, after V lost 3 bases and J lost 5 bases. Germline V gene sequence: CDR1 SGHDN, CDR2 FVKESK. The CDR3 loop spans 14 amino acids. This CDR3 reads CASSQDRGRTEAFF. In nucleotides, the CDR3 is TGTGCCAGCAGCCAGGACAGGGGTAGAACTGAAGCTTTCTTT.

This clonotype was seen a few times. The chain combines TRBV11-2 with TRBJ1-6; 7 nucleotides line up with TRBD1. The CDR3 runs 18 residues. CDR1 and CDR2 (germline): SGHAT, FQNNGV. After removal of 4 bases from V and 7 bases from J, the junction contained 16 bases not matched to a gene. CDR3 protein: CASSSETPSAGGNSPLHF. DNA of the CDR3: TGTGCCAGCAGCTCAGAAACCCCCTCGGCAGGGGGGAATTCACCCCTCCACTTT.

The CDR3 loop is CASSGGQMYNEQFF. Here the CDR3 DNA reads TGTGCCAGCAGTGGGGGACAGATGTACAATGAGCAGTTCTTC. The J gene is TRBJ2-1, the V gene TRBV25-1; 7 nucleotides line up with TRBD1. CDR1 and CDR2 (germline): MGHDK, SYGVNS. The V gene end was trimmed by 4 bases and the J gene end by 4 bases; junction bases not matched to a gene: 4. The CDR3 spans 14 residues.

This clonotype has only a few counts. The chain links TRBV2 to TRBJ2-1; TRBD1 matches at 11 bases. There are 15 residues in the CDR3. The junction had 6 bases not matched to a gene; V was cut back by 7 bases and J by 4 bases. Germline V gene lookup returns CDR1 SNHLY and CDR2 FYNNEI. The CDR3 DNA follows: TGTGCCAGCATACCTGGGACAGGGGGTTACAATGAGCAGTTCTTC. This sequence encodes CASIPGTGGYNEQFF.

This clonotype was recorded a few times. V and J are TRBV24-1 and TRBJ2-2; D remains unclear. The CDR3 covers 15 residues. CDR1 and CDR2 from the germline V gene are KGHDR and SFDVKD. The ends were cut back, 2 bases at V and 5 bases at J, with 11 bases in the middle. Here the CDR3 reads CATSDSQTGTGELFF. CDR3 DNA: TGTGCCACCAGTGATTCCCAGACCGGGACCGGGGAGCTGTTTTTT.

The gene calls are TRBV29-1 and TRBJ2-7; D gene unclear. The ends were cut back, 3 bases at V and 0 bases at J, with 6 bases in the middle. Germline V gene lookup returns CDR1 SQVTM and CDR2 ANQGSEA. The CDR3 is 12 amino acids. In DNA form, the CDR3 reads TGCAGCGTTGAGGCCGCCTCCTACGAGCAGTACTTC. Protein product: CSVEAASYEQYF.

V gene TRBV6-2 or TRBV6-3 combines with J gene TRBJ1-5; TRBD1 agrees at 8 bases. The germline gives CDR1 MNHEY, CDR2 SVGEGT. V shed 6 bases, J shed 2 bases, and the junction held 9 bases outside the gene matches. This CDR3 has 16 amino acids. Written as DNA, the CDR3 is TGTGCCAGCAGGGGGACAGGAACAATAGGCAATCAGCCCCAGCATTTT. Translated, it gives CASRGTGTIGNQPQHF.

The chain uses TRBV7-3 and TRBJ2-1, with D maybe TRBD2 (6 bases). The CDR3 spans 15 residues. Trimming left V 2 bases short and J 8 bases short, with 16 bases between. The V gene's germline CDR1 is SGHTA and CDR2 FQGTGA. CDR3 loop: CASSLSSGPVDEQFF. The DNA for the CDR3 is TGTGCCAGCAGCTTATCAAGCGGGCCTGTAGATGAGCAGTTCTTC.

The chain couples TRBV2 to TRBJ2-1; 10 nucleotides line up with TRBD2. Germline V gene lookup returns CDR1 SNHLY and CDR2 FYNNEI. CDR3 length: 14 amino acids. Trimming cost V 11 bases and J 7 bases; bases outside gene matches: 11. The CDR3, as DNA: TGTGCCGTCCTAGCGGGACTAGCGTCTAATGAGCAGTTCTTC. It codes for CAVLAGLASNEQFF.

This rearrangement joins TRBV20-1 to TRBJ1-2; no clear D gene. The CDR3 is made up of 12 amino acids. Trimming left V 5 bases short and J 4 bases short, with 11 bases between. CDR1 is DFQATT and CDR2 is SNEGSKA in the germline V gene (reference sequence). CDR3 region: CSALQSPYGYTF. The CDR3 DNA follows: TGCAGTGCTTTACAATCCCCCTATGGCTACACCTTC.

This sequence joins TRBV20-1 and TRBJ2-7; D is ambiguous. With 6 bases removed from V and 3 bases from J, the gap between germline ends came to 9 bases. Germline CDR1 is DFQATT and CDR2 is SNEGSKA (reference sequence). This CDR3 spans 11 amino acids. The CDR3, as DNA: TGCAGTGCCCGCGACGACTACGAGCAGTACTTC. Translating it yields CSARDDYEQYF.

This clonotype appeared once. Germline and junction disagree at one end, which may indicate a read error. The chain carries TRBV5-3 and TRBJ2-5; D is undetermined. TRBV5-3 is classed as an ORF, of uncertain function. This CDR3 has 14 amino acids. The CDR3 protein is CASSFRAAQETQYF. CDR3 nucleotides: TGTGCCAGCAGCTTTCGGGCGGCCCAAGAGACCCAGTACTTC.

This clonotype was picked up a small number of times. This chain uses TRBV20-1 with TRBJ2-3; possible D gene TRBD1, 6 bases. Trimming pared 3 bases from V and 8 bases from J, leaving 21 bases between. This CDR3 comprises 15 residues. Per germline, CDR1 DFQATT and CDR2 SNEGSKA (reference sequence). The CDR3 region is CSASGTKGEQGTQYF. The CDR3 region has the DNA TGCAGTGCTAGTGGGACAAAAGGGGAACAGGGTACGCAGTATTTT.

V usage is TRBV20-1 and J usage is TRBJ1-3, with D possibly being TRBD1 (5 bases). This CDR3 contains 14 residues. Deletions cut 3 bases from V and 2 bases from J, with 11 bases between. The germline CDR1 and CDR2 sequences are DFQATT and SNEGSKA (reference sequence). CDR3 nucleotide sequence: TGCAGTGCTAGTGCAGGGTTGGCTGGAAACACCATATATTTT. As protein: CSASAGLAGNTIYF.

This chain connects TRBV2 to TRBJ2-7; either TRBD1 or TRBD2 may fit D (7 bases each). Germline values: CDR1 SNHLY, CDR2 FYNNEI. V lost 9 bases and J 2 bases, leaving 26 bases between the germline ends. CDR3 size: 17 residues. The CDR3 reads CARLREGGDSTTYEQYF. The CDR3 bases are TGTGCCAGACTAAGGGAAGGGGGGGACAGCACTACCTACGAGCAGTACTTC. Using reference TRBV2 and TRBJ2-7 for the parts outside the CDR3, the full variable domain is EPEVTQTPSHQVTQMGQEVILRCVPISNHLYFYWYRQILGQKVEFLVSFYNNEISEKSEIFDDQFSVERPDGSNFTLKIRSTKLEDSAMYFCARLREGGDSTTYEQYFGPGTRLTVT.

This clonotype was seen many times. The rearrangement uses TRBV19 and TRBJ1-5; D is undetermined. From germline, CDR1 is LNHDA and CDR2 SQIVND (reference sequence). The CDR3 is 14 residues long. V lost 0 bases, J lost 7 bases, and 10 bases lay in between. CDR3 nucleotide sequence: TGTGCCAGTAGTATAGAACGGGGAGGGCAGCCCCAGCATTTT. Protein: CASSIERGGQPQHF.

Turning to this clonotype: A clone one base away is much larger, so this may be a read error. The conserved final phenylalanine or tryptophan is absent from the CDR3, which likely points to a read error. The chain has TRBV12-3 or TRBV12-4 and TRBJ2-2; 9 bases align to TRBD1. The CDR3 extends over 14 amino acids. Trimming at V came to 11 bases and at J to 3 bases, leaving 7 bases not matched to a gene. DNA of the CDR3: TGTGCCGTGGGGGACAGGGTTCACACCGGGGAGCTGTTTCTT. Residues: CAVGDRVHTGELFL.

This clonotype occurred many times. V usage is TRBV7-2 and J usage is TRBJ2-3; no clear D. CDR1 is SGHTA and CDR2 is FQGNSA in the germline V gene. With 1 base removed from V and 5 bases from J, the gap between germline ends came to 7 bases. The CDR3 has 13 residues. CDR3 sequence: CASSLGILDTQYF. The DNA for the CDR3 is TGTGCCAGCAGCTTAGGGATCCTAGATACGCAGTATTTT.

The chain recombines TRBV7-9 with TRBJ2-3, with TRBD2 identical over 9 bases. The CDR3 extends over 19 amino acids. Germline CDR1 SEHNR, CDR2 FQNEAQ (reference sequence). Losses at the gene ends were 2 bases for V and 4 bases for J; bases not matched to a gene: 16. The CDR3 reads CASSLPGLAGLRWADTQYF. The CDR3 DNA reads TGTGCCAGCAGCTTACCAGGCCTAGCGGGGCTAAGGTGGGCAGATACGCAGTATTTT.